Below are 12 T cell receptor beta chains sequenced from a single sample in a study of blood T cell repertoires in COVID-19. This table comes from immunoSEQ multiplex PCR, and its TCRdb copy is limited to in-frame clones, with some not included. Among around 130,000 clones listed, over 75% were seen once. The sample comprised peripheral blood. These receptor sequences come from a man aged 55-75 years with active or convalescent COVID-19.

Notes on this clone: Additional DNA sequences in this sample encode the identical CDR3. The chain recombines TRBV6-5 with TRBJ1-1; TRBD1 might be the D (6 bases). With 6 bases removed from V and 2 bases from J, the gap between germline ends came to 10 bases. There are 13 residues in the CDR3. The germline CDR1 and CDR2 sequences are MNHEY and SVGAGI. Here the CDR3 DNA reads TGTGCCAGCAGGGACAGACTTAACACTGAAGCTTTCTTT. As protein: CASRDRLNTEAFF.

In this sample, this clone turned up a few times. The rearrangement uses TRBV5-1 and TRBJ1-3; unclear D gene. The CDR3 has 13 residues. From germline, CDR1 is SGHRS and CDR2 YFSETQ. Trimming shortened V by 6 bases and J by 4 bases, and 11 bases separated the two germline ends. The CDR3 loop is CASNAGNGNTIYF. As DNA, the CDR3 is TGCGCCAGCAACGCGGGGAACGGAAACACCATATATTTT.

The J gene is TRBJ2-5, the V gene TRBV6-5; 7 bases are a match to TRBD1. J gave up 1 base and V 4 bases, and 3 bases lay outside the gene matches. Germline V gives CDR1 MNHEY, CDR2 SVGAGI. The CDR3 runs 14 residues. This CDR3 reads CASSFYRGQETQYF. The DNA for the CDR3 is TGTGCCAGCAGTTTCTACAGGGGCCAAGAGACCCAGTACTTC.

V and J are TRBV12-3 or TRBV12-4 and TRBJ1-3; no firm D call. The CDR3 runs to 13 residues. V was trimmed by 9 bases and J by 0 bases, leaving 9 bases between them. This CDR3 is CASGRGSGNTIYF. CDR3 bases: TGTGCCAGTGGACGGGGCTCTGGAAACACCATATATTTT.

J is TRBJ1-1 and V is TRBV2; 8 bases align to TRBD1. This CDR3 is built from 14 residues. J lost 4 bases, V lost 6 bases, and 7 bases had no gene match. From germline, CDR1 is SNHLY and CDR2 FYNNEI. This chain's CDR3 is CASRARGHTTEAFF. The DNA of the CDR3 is TGTGCCAGCAGAGCCAGGGGGCACACCACTGAAGCTTTCTTT.

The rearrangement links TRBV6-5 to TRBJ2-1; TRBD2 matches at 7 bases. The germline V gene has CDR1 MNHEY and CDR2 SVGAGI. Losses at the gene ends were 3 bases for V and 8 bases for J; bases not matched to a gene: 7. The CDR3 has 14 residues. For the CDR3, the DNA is TGTGCCAGCAGTTATAATGTACGGGGGGATGAGCAGTTCTTC. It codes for CASSYNVRGDEQFF.

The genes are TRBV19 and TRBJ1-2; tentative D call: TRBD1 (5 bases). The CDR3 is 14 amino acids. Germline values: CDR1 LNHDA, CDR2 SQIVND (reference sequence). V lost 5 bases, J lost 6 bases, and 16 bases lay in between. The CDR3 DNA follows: TGTGCCAGTAGTCCAGGGAGGCCACTCGATGGCTACACCTTC. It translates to CASSPGRPLDGYTF.

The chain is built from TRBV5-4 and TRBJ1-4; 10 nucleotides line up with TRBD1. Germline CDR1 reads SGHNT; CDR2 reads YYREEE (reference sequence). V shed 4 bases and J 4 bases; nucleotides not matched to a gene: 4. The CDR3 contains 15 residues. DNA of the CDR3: TGTGCCAGCAGCACCCGGGACAGGGGTAATGAAAAACTGTTTTTT. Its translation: CASSTRDRGNEKLFF.

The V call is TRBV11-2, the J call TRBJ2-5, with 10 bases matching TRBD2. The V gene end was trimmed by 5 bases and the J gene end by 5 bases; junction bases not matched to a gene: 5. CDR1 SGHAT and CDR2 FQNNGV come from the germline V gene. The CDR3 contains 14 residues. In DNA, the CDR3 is TGTGCCAGCAGCCGAGCGGGAGGGTGGGAGACCCAGTACTTC. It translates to CASSRAGGWETQYF.

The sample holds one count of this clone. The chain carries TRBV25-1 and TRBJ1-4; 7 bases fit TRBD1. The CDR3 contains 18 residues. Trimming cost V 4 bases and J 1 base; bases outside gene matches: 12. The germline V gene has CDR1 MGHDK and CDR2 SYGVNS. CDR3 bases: TGTGCCAGCAGTGTTAGGGGGCTAGGAGTTGGAACTAATGAAAAACTGTTTTTT. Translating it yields CASSVRGLGVGTNEKLFF.

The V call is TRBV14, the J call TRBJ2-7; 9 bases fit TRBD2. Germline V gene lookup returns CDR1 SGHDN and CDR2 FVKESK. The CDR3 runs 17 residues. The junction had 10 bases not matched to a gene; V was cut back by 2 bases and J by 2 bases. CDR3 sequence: CASSQRRAGGRAYEQYF. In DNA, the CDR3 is TGTGCCAGCAGCCAAAGGAGAGCGGGAGGCCGGGCCTACGAGCAGTACTTC. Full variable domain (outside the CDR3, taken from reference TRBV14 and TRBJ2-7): EAGVTQFPSHSVIEKGQTVTLRCDPISGHDNLYWYRRVMGKEIKFLLHFVKESKQDESGMPNNRFLAERTGGTYSTLKVQPAELEDSGVYFCASSQRRAGGRAYEQYFGPGTRLTVT.

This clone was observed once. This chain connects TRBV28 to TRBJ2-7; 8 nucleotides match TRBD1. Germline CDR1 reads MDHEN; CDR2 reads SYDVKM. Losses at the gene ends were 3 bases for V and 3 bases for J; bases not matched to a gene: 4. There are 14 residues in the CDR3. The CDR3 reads CASSFGQGDYEQYF. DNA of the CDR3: TGTGCCAGCAGTTTCGGACAGGGAGACTACGAGCAGTACTTC.